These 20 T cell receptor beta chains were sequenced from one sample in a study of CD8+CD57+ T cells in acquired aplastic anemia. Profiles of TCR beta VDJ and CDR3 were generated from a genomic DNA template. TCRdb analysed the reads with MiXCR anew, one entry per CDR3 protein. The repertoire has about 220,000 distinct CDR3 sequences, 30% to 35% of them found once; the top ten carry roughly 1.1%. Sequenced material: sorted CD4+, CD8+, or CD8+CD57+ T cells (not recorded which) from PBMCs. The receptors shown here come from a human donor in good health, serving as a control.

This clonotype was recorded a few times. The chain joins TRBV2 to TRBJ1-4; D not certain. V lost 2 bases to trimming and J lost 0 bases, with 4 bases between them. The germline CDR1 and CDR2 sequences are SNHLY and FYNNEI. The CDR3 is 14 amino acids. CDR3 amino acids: CASSEYATNEKLFF. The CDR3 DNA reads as TGTGCCAGCAGTGAATATGCAACTAATGAAAAACTGTTTTTT.

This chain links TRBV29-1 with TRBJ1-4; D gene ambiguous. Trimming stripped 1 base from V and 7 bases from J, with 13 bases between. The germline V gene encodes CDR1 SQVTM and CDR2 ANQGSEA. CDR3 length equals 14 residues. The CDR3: CSVEVGGWGEKLFF. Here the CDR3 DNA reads TGCAGCGTTGAAGTAGGAGGGTGGGGTGAAAAACTGTTTTTT.

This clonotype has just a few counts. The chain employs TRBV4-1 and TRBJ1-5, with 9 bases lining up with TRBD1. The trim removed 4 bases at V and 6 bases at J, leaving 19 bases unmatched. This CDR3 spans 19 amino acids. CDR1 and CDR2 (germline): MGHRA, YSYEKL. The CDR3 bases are TGCGCCAGCAGCCCGATGACTCTAGTGACAGGGGGTTCTATTCAGCCCCAGCATTTT. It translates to CASSPMTLVTGGSIQPQHF.

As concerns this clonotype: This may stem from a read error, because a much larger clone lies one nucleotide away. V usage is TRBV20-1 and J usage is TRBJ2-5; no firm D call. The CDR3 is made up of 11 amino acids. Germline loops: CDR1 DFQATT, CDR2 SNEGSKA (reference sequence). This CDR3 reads CNFLLLETQYF. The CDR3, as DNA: TGCAATTTCCTGTTGTTGGAGACCCAGTACTTC.

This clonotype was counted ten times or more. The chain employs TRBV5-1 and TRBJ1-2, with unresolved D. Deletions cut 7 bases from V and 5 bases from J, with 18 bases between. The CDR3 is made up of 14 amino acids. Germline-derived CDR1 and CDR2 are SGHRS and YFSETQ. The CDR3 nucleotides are TGCGCCAGCGCTCGAGGTGACATTGGGTATGGCTACACCTTC. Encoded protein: CASARGDIGYGYTF.

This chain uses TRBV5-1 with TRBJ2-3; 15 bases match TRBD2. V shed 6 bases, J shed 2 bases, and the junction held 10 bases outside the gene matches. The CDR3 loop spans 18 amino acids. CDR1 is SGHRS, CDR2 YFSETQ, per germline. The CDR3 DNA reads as TGCGCCAGCATGCGGGGACTAGCGGGAGGAGTTGACACAGATACGCAGTATTTT. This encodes CASMRGLAGGVDTDTQYF.

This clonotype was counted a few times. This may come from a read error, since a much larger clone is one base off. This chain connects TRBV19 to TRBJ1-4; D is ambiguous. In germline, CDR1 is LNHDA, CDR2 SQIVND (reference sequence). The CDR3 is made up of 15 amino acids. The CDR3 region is CASSATTTTNEKLLF. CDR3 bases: TGTGCCAGTAGTGCCACAACCACAACTAATGAAAAACTGCTTTTT.

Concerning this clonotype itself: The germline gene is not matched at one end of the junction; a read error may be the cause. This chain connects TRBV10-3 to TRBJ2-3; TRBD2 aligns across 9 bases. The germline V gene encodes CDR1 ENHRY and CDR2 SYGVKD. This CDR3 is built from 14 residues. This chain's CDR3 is CATLAGGNTGTQYF. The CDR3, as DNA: TGTGCCACCCTCGCGGGGGGGAACACAGGTACGCAGTATTTT.

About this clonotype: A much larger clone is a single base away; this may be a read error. The CDR3 sequence: CASSARATSETQYF. The DNA of the CDR3 is TGTGCCAGTAGTGCCCGGGCCACCTCAGAGACCCAGTACTTC. The chain joins TRBV19 to TRBJ2-5, with D hard to call. The CDR3 runs to 14 residues. Germline V lookup: CDR1 LNHDA, CDR2 SQIVND (reference sequence). Trimming removed 5 bases at V and 4 bases at J, with 14 bases between.

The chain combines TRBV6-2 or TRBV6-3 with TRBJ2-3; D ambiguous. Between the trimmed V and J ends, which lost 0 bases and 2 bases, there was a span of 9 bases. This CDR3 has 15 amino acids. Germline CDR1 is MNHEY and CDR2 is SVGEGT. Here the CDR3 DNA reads TGTGCCAGCAGTTACTCATATTCGGACACAGATACGCAGTATTTT. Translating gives CASSYSYSDTDTQYF.

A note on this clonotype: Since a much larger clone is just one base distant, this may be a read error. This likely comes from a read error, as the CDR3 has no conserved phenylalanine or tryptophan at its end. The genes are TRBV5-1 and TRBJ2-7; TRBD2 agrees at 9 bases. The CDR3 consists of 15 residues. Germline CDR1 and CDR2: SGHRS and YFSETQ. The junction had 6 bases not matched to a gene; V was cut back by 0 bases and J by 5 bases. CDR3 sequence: CASSLDLRGGDEQYL. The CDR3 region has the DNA TGCGCCAGCAGCTTGGATTTGCGGGGGGGCGACGAGCAGTACCTC.

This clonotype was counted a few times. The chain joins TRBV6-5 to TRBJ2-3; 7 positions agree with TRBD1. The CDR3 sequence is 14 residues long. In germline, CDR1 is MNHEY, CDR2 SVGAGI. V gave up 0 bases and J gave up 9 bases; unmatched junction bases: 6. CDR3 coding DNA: TGTGCCAGCAGTTACTCACAGGGGTTGGTGACGCAGTATTTT. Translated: CASSYSQGLVTQYF.

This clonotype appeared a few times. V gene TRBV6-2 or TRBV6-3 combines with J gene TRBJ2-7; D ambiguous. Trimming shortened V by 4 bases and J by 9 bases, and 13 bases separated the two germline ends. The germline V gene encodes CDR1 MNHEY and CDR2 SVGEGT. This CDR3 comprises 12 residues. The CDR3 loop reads CASSSLGLGQYF. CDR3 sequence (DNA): TGTGCCAGCAGTTCCTTGGGGTTGGGGCAGTACTTC.

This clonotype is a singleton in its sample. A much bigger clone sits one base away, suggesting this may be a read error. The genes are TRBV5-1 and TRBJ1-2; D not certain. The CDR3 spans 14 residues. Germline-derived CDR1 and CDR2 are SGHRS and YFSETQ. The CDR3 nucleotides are TGCGCCAGCGGCTTGTGGACGGGCGGCTATGGCTACACCTTC. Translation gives CASGLWTGGYGYTF. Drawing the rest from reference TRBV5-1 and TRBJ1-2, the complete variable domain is KAGVTQTPRYLIKTRGQQVTLSCSPISGHRSVSWYQQTPGQGLQFLFEYFSETQRNKGNFPGRFSGRQFSNSRSEMNVSTLELGDSALYLCASGLWTGGYGYTFGSGTRLTVV.

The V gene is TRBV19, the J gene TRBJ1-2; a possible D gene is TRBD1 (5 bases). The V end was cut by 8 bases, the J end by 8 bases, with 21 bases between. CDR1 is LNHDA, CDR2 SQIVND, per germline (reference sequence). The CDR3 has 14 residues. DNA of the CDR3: TGTGCCAGTGGCGGTTTGGGGGGTAACGCCGGCTACACCTTC. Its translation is CASGGLGGNAGYTF.

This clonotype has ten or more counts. The CDR3 region is CASSDGGFSSYNSPLHF. DNA of the CDR3: TGTGCCAGCAGTGACGGGGGTTTTAGCTCCTATAATTCACCCCTCCACTTT. This chain uses TRBV2 with TRBJ1-6; tentative D call: TRBD1 (5 bases). The CDR3 loop spans 17 amino acids. CDR1 is SNHLY, CDR2 FYNNEI, per germline. V was cut by 3 bases and J by 0 bases, with 12 bases left in between.

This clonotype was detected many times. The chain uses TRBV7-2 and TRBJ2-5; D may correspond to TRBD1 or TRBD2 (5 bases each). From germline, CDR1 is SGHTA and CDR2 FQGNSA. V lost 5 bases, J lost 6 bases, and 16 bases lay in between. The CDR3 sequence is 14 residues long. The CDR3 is CASSAVGVTKTQYF. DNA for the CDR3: TGTGCCAGCAGCGCGGTGGGGGTGACGAAGACCCAGTACTTC.

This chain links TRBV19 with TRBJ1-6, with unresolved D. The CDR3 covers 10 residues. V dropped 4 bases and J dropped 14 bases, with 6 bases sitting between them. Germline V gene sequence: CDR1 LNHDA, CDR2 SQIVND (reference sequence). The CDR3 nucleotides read TGTGCCAGTAGTACTAAATCCCTCCACTTT. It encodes CASSTKSLHF.

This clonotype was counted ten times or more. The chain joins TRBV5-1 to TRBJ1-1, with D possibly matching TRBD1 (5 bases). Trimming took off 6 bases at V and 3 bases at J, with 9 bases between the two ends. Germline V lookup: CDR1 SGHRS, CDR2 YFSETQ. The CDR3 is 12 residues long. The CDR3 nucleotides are TGCGCCAGCAAGGTAGGGGACACTGAAGCTTTCTTT. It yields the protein CASKVGDTEAFF.

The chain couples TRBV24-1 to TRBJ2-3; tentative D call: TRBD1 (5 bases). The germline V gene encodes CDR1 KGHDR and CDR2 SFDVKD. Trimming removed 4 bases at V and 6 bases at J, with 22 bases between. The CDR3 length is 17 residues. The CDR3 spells CATSDSRQAGIRDTQYF. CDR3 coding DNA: TGTGCCACCAGTGACTCTCGTCAGGCAGGGATAAGGGATACGCAGTATTTT.